This T cell receptor (beta chain) derives from a study of T cell repertoires in cytomegalovirus infection. Study details: CMV infection together with matching HLA type was indicated by public TCR beta signatures.

TCRdb reprocessed the reads via MiXCR and lists one record per CDR3 protein. The table has almost 500,000 distinct CDR3 sequences, about 10% seen once; the top ten hold about a tenth. This clonotype was observed many times. This CDR3 spans 15 amino acids. The germline CDR1 and CDR2 sequences are MNHEY and SVGEGT. Trimming removed 2 bases from V and 3 bases from J, with 14 bases in between. The V call is TRBV6-2 or TRBV6-3, the J call TRBJ2-7; tentatively, D is TRBD1 (6 bases). The TCR comes from a human donor in good health (CMV status not recorded). Some clones in this sample may be carry-over from other donors' samples. The sequenced sample consisted of PBMCs. CDR3 sequence: CASSYAPGTHYEQYF. The CDR3 bases are TGTGCCAGCAGTTACGCCCCCGGGACACACTACGAGCAGTACTTC.